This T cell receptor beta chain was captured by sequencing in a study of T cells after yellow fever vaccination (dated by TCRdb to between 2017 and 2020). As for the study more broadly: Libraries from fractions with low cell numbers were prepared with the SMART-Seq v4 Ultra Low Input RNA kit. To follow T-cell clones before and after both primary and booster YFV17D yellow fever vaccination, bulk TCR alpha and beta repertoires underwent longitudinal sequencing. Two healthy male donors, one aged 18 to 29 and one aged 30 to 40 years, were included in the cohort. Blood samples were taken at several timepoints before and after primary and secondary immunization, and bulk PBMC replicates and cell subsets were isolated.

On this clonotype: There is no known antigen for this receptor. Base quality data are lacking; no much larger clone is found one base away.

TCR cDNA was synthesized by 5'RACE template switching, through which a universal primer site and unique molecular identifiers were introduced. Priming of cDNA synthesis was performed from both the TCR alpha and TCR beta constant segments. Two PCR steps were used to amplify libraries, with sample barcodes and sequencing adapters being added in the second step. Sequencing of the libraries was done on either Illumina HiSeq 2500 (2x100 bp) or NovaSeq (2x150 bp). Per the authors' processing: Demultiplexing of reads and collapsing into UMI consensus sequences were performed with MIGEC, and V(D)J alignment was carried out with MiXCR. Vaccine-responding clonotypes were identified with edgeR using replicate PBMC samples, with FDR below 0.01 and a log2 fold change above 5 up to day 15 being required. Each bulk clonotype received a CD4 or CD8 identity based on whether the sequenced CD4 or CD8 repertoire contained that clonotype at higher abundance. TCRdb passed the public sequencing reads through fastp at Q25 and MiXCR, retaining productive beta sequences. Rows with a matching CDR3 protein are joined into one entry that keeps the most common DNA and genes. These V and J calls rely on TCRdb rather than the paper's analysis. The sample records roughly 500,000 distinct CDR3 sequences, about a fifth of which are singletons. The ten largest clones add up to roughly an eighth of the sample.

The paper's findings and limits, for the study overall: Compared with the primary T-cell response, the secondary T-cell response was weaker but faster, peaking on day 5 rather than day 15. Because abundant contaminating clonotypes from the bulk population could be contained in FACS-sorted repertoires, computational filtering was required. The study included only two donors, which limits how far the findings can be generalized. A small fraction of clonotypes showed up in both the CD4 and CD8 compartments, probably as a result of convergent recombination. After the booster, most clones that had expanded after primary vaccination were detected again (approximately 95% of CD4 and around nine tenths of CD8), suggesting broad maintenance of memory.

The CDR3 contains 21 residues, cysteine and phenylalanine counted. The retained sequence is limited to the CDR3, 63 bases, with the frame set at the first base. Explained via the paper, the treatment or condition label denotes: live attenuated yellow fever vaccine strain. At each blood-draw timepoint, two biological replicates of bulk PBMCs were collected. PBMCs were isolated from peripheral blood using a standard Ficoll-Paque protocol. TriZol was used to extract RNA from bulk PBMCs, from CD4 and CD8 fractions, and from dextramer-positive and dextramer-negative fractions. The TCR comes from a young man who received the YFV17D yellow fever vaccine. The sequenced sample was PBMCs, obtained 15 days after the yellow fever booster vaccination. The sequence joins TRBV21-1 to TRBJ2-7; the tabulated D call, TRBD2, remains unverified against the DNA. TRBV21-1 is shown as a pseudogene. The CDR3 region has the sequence CASSRRGHVPGLAGTSYEQYF. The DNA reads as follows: TGTGCCAGCAGCAGACGGGGGCATGTACCGGGACTAGCGGGGACATCCTACGAGCAGTACTTC.